The source of this T cell receptor beta chain is a study of neoadjuvant anti-PD-1 for oral cavity cancer. On the study more broadly: Non-progressing patients received a fourth nivolumab dose near day 43, then surgery on days 50-56.

The table came from immunoSEQ multiplex PCR; TCRdb's copy has only in-frame clones and leaves some out. The sample contains 37,000 or so clones, about 36% of which appear only once. Germline V gene lookup returns CDR1 GTSNPN and CDR2 SVGIG (reference sequence). The CDR3 runs 14 residues. With V trimmed by 5 bases and J by 6 bases, 13 bases remained unmatched. Time point here: after neoadjuvant nivolumab, at surgical resection. The sample consisted of tumor tissue, taken after nivolumab (anti-PD-1) treatment. The receptor's source is a person between 40 and 80 years old with oral cavity squamous cell carcinoma. This sequence joins TRBV30 and TRBJ2-7, with 7 bases identical to TRBD1. The CDR3 nucleotides read TGTGCCTGGGCCCGGGACAGCAGATTCTCCGAGCAGTACTTC. Translating gives CAWARDSRFSEQYF.